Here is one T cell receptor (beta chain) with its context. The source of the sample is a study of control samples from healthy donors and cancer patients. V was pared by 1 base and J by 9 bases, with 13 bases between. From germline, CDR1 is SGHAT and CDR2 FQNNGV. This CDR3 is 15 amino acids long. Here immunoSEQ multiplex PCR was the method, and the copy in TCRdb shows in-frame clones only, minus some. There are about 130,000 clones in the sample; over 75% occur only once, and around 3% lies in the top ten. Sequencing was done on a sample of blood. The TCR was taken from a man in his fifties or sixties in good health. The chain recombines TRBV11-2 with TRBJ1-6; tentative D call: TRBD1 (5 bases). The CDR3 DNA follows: TGTGCCAGCAGCTTAGGGGACCTCCGGAGTTCACCCCTCCACTTT. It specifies CASSLGDLRSSPLHF.